This T cell receptor (beta chain) was obtained from a study of technical replicates of blood from a handful of donors. Per germline, CDR1 SGHRS and CDR2 YFSETQ. V lost 6 bases, J lost 1 base, and 13 bases lay in between. The CDR3 has 14 residues. Some clones are missing from TCRdb's copy, which holds only in-frame ones; the method was immunoSEQ multiplex PCR. Here the sample spans about 56,000 clones, just over 90% being singletons. The TCR originated in a human donor in good health. Some clones in this sample may be carry-over from other donors' samples. The chain links TRBV5-1 to TRBJ1-1, with a possible D match to TRBD1 (5 bases). Sample: PBMCs. CDR3 bases: TGCGCCAGCACCTCCGGAACAGGGAACACTGAAGCTTTCTTT. As protein: CASTSGTGNTEAFF.